Listed here are 4 T cell receptor beta chains from one sample, sequenced in a study of T cells after yellow fever vaccination. Via MiXCR, TCRdb re-called the 5' RACE reads, giving one row per CDR3 protein. This sample yields some 390,000 distinct CDR3 sequences, of which 6.2% are seen a single time; about 15% belongs to the top ten. This specimen was PBMCs, taken 5 days after the yellow fever booster vaccination. These receptors came from a man aged 25-40 years who received the YFV17D yellow fever vaccine.

This clonotype showed up many times. The genes are TRBV2 and TRBJ2-7; the D is unclear. Trimming took off 6 bases at V and 4 bases at J, with 7 bases between the two ends. The length of the CDR3 is 11 residues. From germline, CDR1 is SNHLY and CDR2 FYNNEI. CDR3 DNA: TGTGCCAGCAGGGAACTTTACGAGCAGTACTTC. Translation: CASRELYEQYF.

This clonotype was picked up many times. The chain recombines TRBV6-5 with TRBJ1-5; no clear D gene. CDR1 and CDR2 (germline): MNHEY, SVGAGI. V lost 0 bases and J lost 6, with 3 bases in between. The CDR3 spans 12 residues. CDR3 sequence: CASSYSGQPQHF. The CDR3 nucleotides are TGTGCCAGCAGTTACTCAGGTCAGCCCCAGCATTTT.

Ten or more counts support this clonotype. The chain has TRBV7-2 and TRBJ2-7, with D hard to call. The germline gives CDR1 SGHTA, CDR2 FQGNSA. V was pared by 3 bases and J by 5 bases, with 14 bases between. This CDR3 has 14 amino acids. DNA for the CDR3: TGTGCCAGCAGCTTTTGGCGAACCGCCAACGAGCAGTACTTC. Protein product: CASSFWRTANEQYF.

This rearrangement joins TRBV9 to TRBJ2-1, with D possibly matching TRBD2 (5 bases). CDR3 length: 16 amino acids. Germline CDR1 is SGDLS and CDR2 is YYNGEE. Trimming shortened V by 0 bases and J by 3 bases, and 13 bases separated the two germline ends. The CDR3 DNA follows: TGTGCCAGCAGCGTAGGAGGCGGACTGGACTACAATGAGCAGTTCTTC. Encoded protein: CASSVGGGLDYNEQFF.